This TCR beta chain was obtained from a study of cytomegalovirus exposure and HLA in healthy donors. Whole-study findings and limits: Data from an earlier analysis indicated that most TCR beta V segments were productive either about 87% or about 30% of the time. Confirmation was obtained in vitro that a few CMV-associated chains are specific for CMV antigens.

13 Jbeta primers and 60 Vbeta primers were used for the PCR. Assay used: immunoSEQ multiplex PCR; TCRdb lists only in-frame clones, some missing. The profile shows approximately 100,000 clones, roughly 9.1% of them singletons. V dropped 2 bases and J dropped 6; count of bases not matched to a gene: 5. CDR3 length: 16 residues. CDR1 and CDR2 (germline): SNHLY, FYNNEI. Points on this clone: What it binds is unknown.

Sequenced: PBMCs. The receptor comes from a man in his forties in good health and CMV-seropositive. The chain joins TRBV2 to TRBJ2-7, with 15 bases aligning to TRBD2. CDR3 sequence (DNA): TGTGCCAGCAGTGAACAAGGGACTAGCGGGAGGTCCGAGCAGTACTTC. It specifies CASSEQGTSGRSEQYF.